These 27 T cell receptor beta chains were sequenced from one sample in a study of T cells in localized non-small cell lung cancer. The data were produced by immunoSEQ multiplex PCR, yet TCRdb's version contains in-frame clones alone and is incomplete. The table has 50,000 or so clones, around 83% seen once. The material sequenced was peripheral blood, taken before any cancer treatment. The receptors were gathered from a female donor older than 55 with stage II squamous cell lung carcinoma.

The chain employs TRBV5-1 and TRBJ1-1, with D possibly matching TRBD1 (6 bases). From germline, CDR1 is SGHRS and CDR2 YFSETQ. CDR3 length: 17 amino acids. V was cut by 6 bases and J by 1 base, with 22 bases left in between. The CDR3 DNA follows: TGCGCCAGCACCCACTTGAGGCAGGGGACTTCGAACACTGAAGCTTTCTTT. Translation gives CASTHLRQGTSNTEAFF.

The rearrangement uses TRBV19 and TRBJ1-2, with TRBD1 matching 7 bases. CDR3 size: 14 residues. Germline CDR1 reads LNHDA; CDR2 reads SQIVND (reference sequence). Trimming removed 6 bases from V and 4 bases from J; junction bases left unmatched: 8. The CDR3 spells CASSTGRGFYGYTF. CDR3 in DNA: TGTGCCAGTAGCACCGGCAGGGGGTTCTATGGCTACACCTTC.

The chain joins TRBV2 to TRBJ1-2, with D possibly being TRBD1 (6 bases). The CDR3 covers 13 residues. Germline values: CDR1 SNHLY, CDR2 FYNNEI. Trimming took 7 bases from V and 6 from J, leaving 15 bases between them. CDR3 DNA: TGTGCCAGCAATAGGGGGGGAGCAAATGGCTACACCTTC. Protein product: CASNRGGANGYTF. Looking up the rest from reference TRBV2 and TRBJ1-2 gives the full variable domain: EPEVTQTPSHQVTQMGQEVILRCVPISNHLYFYWYRQILGQKVEFLVSFYNNEISEKSEIFDDQFSVERPDGSNFTLKIRSTKLEDSAMYFCASNRGGANGYTFGSGTRLTVV.

J is TRBJ1-1 and V is TRBV7-8; D call uncertain. The V end was cut by 2 bases, the J end by 2 bases, with 6 bases between. In germline, CDR1 is SGHVS, CDR2 FQNEAQ. This CDR3 is built from 13 residues. CDR3 amino acids: CASSLTANTEAFF. The CDR3 region has the DNA TGTGCCAGCAGCTTAACAGCTAACACTGAAGCTTTCTTT.

The chain uses TRBV10-3 and TRBJ1-1, with D uncertain. Looked up from germline, CDR1 is ENHRY and CDR2 is SYGVKD. The V and J ends lost 4 bases and 4 bases respectively, with 10 bases between them. The CDR3 runs to 13 residues. This CDR3 is CAISVQLVTEAFF. CDR3 in DNA: TGTGCCATCAGTGTCCAGCTTGTCACTGAAGCTTTCTTT.

The chain recombines TRBV6-5 with TRBJ1-1, with 10 bases that match TRBD1. V gave up 5 bases and J gave up 5 bases; unmatched junction bases: 5. CDR3 length equals 14 residues. The germline CDR1 and CDR2 sequences are MNHEY and SVGAGI. The CDR3 reads CASSRQGARTEAFF. The CDR3 DNA sequence: TGTGCCAGCAGTCGACAGGGGGCAAGGACTGAAGCTTTCTTT.

This clone was recorded only once. The rearrangement links TRBV6-5 to TRBJ2-2; possibly TRBD1 or TRBD2 for D (6 bases each). V shed 7 bases and J shed 0 bases, with 12 bases lying between them. The length of the CDR3 is 15 residues. Looked up from germline, CDR1 is MNHEY and CDR2 is SVGAGI. CDR3 nucleotides: TGTGCCAGCAAGCTCGGGGGCCCGAACACCGGGGAGCTGTTTTTT. Its protein product is CASKLGGPNTGELFF.

This chain joins TRBV7-3 and TRBJ1-2; D possibly corresponds to TRBD1 (6 bases). The CDR3 has 18 amino acids. Germline V lookup: CDR1 SGHTA, CDR2 FQGTGA. Between the trimmed V and J ends, which lost 4 bases and 8 bases, there was a span of 29 bases. The CDR3 DNA sequence: TGTGCCAGCAGCTCTCTTTCCCCTCTCTGGGGGGGCGAGAGCGGCTACACCTTC. Protein product: CASSSLSPLWGGESGYTF. The whole variable domain, remainder taken from reference TRBV7-3 and TRBJ1-2, is GAGVSQTPSNKVTEKGKYVELRCDPISGHTALYWYRQSLGQGPEFLIYFQGTGAADDSGLPNDRFFAVRPEGSVSTLKIQRTERGDSAVYLCASSSLSPLWGGESGYTFGSGTRLTVV.

The rearrangement uses TRBV7-2 and TRBJ2-2; 11 bases map to TRBD2. The CDR3 contains 16 residues. Germline CDR1 SGHTA, CDR2 FQGNSA. V gave up 0 bases and J gave up 9 bases; unmatched junction bases: 6. Here the CDR3 reads CASSLALAGGSRELFF. Here the CDR3 DNA reads TGTGCCAGCAGCTTAGCTCTAGCGGGGGGTAGCAGGGAGCTGTTTTTT.

The chain joins TRBV7-9 to TRBJ1-1; 9 bases fit TRBD1. The CDR3 is made up of 15 amino acids. Germline V gene data show CDR1 as SEHNR and CDR2 as FQNEAQ (reference sequence). V lost 5 bases and J lost 5; bases outside the gene matches: 9. CDR3 loop: CASSPSLGQGTEAFF. CDR3 DNA sequence: TGTGCCAGCAGCCCCTCCTTAGGACAGGGGACTGAAGCTTTCTTT.

This clone was observed a few times. This sequence joins TRBV6-5 and TRBJ1-1, with TRBD1 identical over 8 bases. The V gene's germline CDR1 is MNHEY and CDR2 SVGAGI. This CDR3 comprises 13 residues. Trimming took 5 bases from V and 4 from J; bases not matched to a gene: 3. As DNA, the CDR3 is TGTGCCAGCAGTAGGACAGGGCGCACTGAAGCTTTCTTT. Its translation is CASSRTGRTEAFF.

In its sample, this clone was seen a few times. J is TRBJ1-2 and V is TRBV27; 11 bases agree with TRBD1. The CDR3 covers 16 residues. CDR1 and CDR2 from the germline V gene are MNHEY and SMNVEV (reference sequence). V lost 6 bases, J lost 5 bases, and 11 bases stayed unmatched. The CDR3, as DNA: TGTGCCAGCAGGACAACCGGGACAGGGGGGAGGTATGGCTACACCTTC. Amino acid sequence: CASRTTGTGGRYGYTF.

The chain combines TRBV4-2 with TRBJ2-3, with 7 bases aligning to TRBD2. Germline V CDR1 and CDR2: LGHNA, YNFKEQ. The CDR3 has 15 residues. V was pared by 1 base and J by 0 bases, with 1 base of the junction left unmatched. In DNA form, the CDR3 reads TGTGCCAGCAGCCAAGCCGGGGGGAGCACAGATACGCAGTATTTT. Translating gives CASSQAGGSTDTQYF.

This clone showed up just a few times. This chain connects TRBV19 to TRBJ2-5; D may be TRBD2 (5 bases). This CDR3 spans 15 amino acids. Trimming cost V 2 bases and J 5 bases, with 15 bases left between them. Germline CDR1 LNHDA, CDR2 SQIVND (reference sequence). CDR3 region: CASSIPLGSSETQYF. CDR3 DNA: TGTGCCAGTAGTATACCTCTAGGGAGCAGCGAGACCCAGTACTTC.

The chain is built from TRBV29-1 and TRBJ1-1, with D possibly being TRBD1 (6 bases). The germline V and J ends were trimmed by 6 bases and 4 bases, with 15 bases remaining between them. The V gene's germline CDR1 is SQVTM and CDR2 ANQGSEA. This CDR3 has 13 amino acids. The CDR3 loop reads CSVGGGAVTEAFF. CDR3 nucleotides: TGCAGCGTGGGGGGGGGCGCGGTCACTGAAGCTTTCTTT.

The rearrangement uses TRBV4-2 and TRBJ2-3; 10 bases map to TRBD2. V lost 4 bases, J lost 4 bases, and 11 bases stayed unmatched. Germline V gene data show CDR1 as LGHNA and CDR2 as YNFKEQ. The CDR3 sequence is 17 residues long. The CDR3 coding sequence is TGTGCCAGCAGCCCCACGGGCACTAGCGGGGCCCCAGATACGCAGTATTTT. Amino acids: CASSPTGTSGAPDTQYF.

This clone appeared a few times. The V call is TRBV18, the J call TRBJ1-5; 9 positions match TRBD1. The CDR3 runs 14 residues. V was clipped by 3 bases and J by 6 bases; unmatched bases: 3. Germline V lookup: CDR1 KGHSH, CDR2 LQKENI. The CDR3 sequence: CASSPGDRAQPQHF. The DNA of the CDR3 is TGTGCCAGCTCACCGGGGGACAGGGCTCAGCCCCAGCATTTT. Based on the CDR3 plus reference TRBV18 and TRBJ1-5, the full variable domain is NAGVMQNPRHLVRRRGQEARLRCSPMKGHSHVYWYRQLPEEGLKFMVYLQKENIIDESGMPKERFSAEFPKEGPSILRIQQVVRGDSAAYFCASSPGDRAQPQHFGDGTRLSIL.

The chain carries TRBV5-1 and TRBJ1-1, with 7 bases matching TRBD1. Looked up from germline, CDR1 is SGHRS and CDR2 is YFSETQ. Trimming removed 7 bases from V and 5 bases from J; junction bases left unmatched: 11. This CDR3 is built from 14 residues. The CDR3 sequence is CASQMTGRVTEAFF. CDR3 nucleotides: TGCGCCAGCCAGATGACAGGGAGGGTTACTGAAGCTTTCTTT.

The chain employs TRBV5-8 and TRBJ2-3; 7 positions agree with TRBD1. The junction had 13 bases not matched to a gene; V was cut back by 4 bases and J by 5 bases. Germline V gene sequence: CDR1 SGHTS, CDR2 YDEGEE. This CDR3 comprises 16 residues. The DNA for the CDR3 is TGTGCCAGCAGCCGGACCGGCAGGGGGTCTGAAGATACGCAGTATTTT. This gives the protein CASSRTGRGSEDTQYF.

The chain is built from TRBV6-5 and TRBJ1-5; perhaps TRBD1 as D (5 bases). Germline V gives CDR1 MNHEY, CDR2 SVGAGI. The CDR3 is 12 residues long. Trimming stripped 8 bases from V and 6 bases from J, with 11 bases between. CDR3 nucleotides: TGTGCCAGCGGGAGGGGATCTCAGCCCCAGCATTTT. This gives the protein CASGRGSQPQHF.

The rearrangement joins TRBV5-1 to TRBJ1-2, with D unclear. With 0 bases removed from V and 7 bases from J, the gap between germline ends came to 7 bases. Germline CDR1 is SGHRS and CDR2 is YFSETQ. The CDR3 contains 12 residues. The CDR3 spells CASSLDNRGYTF. The DNA of the CDR3 is TGCGCCAGCAGCTTGGATAATCGTGGCTACACCTTC.

This clone was counted a single time. CDR3 residues: CASSDDRIYGYTF. The CDR3 DNA follows: TGTGCCAGCAGTGATGACAGAATCTATGGCTACACCTTC. The rearrangement links TRBV6-1 to TRBJ1-2; tentatively, D is TRBD1 (5 bases). The CDR3 consists of 13 residues. V was trimmed by 3 bases and J by 4 bases, leaving 9 bases between them. Germline V gene sequence: CDR1 MNHNS, CDR2 SASEGT.

The chain is built from TRBV7-9 and TRBJ1-2; D is uncertain. Germline assignment: CDR1 SEHNR and CDR2 FQNEAQ (reference sequence). V was clipped by 4 bases and J by 4 bases, with 10 bases between them. CDR3 length: 13 amino acids. The CDR3 sequence: CASSSRRGYGYTF. In DNA form, the CDR3 reads TGTGCCAGCAGCTCGCGCCGGGGCTATGGCTACACCTTC.

The chain links TRBV6-5 to TRBJ2-5, with TRBD2 matching over 12 bases. Per the germline V gene, CDR1 is MNHEY and CDR2 is SVGAGI. Trimming took 10 bases from V and 7 from J; bases not matched to a gene: 7. The CDR3 runs 13 residues. The chain's CDR3 is CATLAGGPGTQYF. Here the CDR3 DNA reads TGTGCCACTCTAGCGGGGGGGCCAGGGACCCAGTACTTC.

The chain links TRBV30 to TRBJ1-1, with TRBD1 matching 10 bases. V trimming: 8 bases; J trimming: 6 bases; junction bases outside the gene matches: 9. The CDR3 runs to 13 residues. CDR1 is GTSNPN and CDR2 is SVGIG in the germline V gene (reference sequence). CDR3 sequence (DNA): TGTGCCCAAAGACAGGGGGCAGGGGCTGAAGCTTTCTTT. This codes for CAQRQGAGAEAFF.

The chain couples TRBV5-4 to TRBJ2-2; D is perhaps TRBD1 (6 bases). The ends were cut back, 2 bases at V and 2 bases at J, with 13 bases in the middle. This CDR3 is built from 16 residues. Germline V gene lookup returns CDR1 SGHNT and CDR2 YYREEE (reference sequence). For the CDR3, the DNA is TGTGCCAGCAGCTTCAAGAAAGGGACAAACACCGGGGAGCTGTTTTTT. It is translated as CASSFKKGTNTGELFF.

The J gene is TRBJ1-6, the V gene TRBV25-1, with D possibly matching TRBD1 (5 bases). This CDR3 has 14 amino acids. CDR1 is MGHDK and CDR2 is SYGVNS in the germline V gene. The V end was cut by 3 bases, the J end by 4 bases, with 7 bases between. The CDR3 coding sequence is TGTGCCAGCAGTGAGGCAGGGTATAATTCACCCCTCCACTTT. This gives the protein CASSEAGYNSPLHF.